The rows below give T cell receptor beta chains drawn from one sample of a study of blood T cells in healthy people across ages. MiXCR, run by TCRdb on the 5' RACE reads, gives a single entry per CDR3 protein. The sample contains 1.5 million to 2 million distinct CDR3 sequences, roughly 28% of which appear only once. Sequencing was carried out using blood. These receptors were taken from a young woman in good health. CDR3s include the opening cysteine and the closing phenylalanine or tryptophan. Size values are once, few and many counts, or a class for expanded clones, and some rows have none.

clone_size	v_call	j_call	cdr3_aa
few	TRBV7-2	TRBJ2-5	CASTDDGGTQYF
few	TRBV4-2	TRBJ2-1	CASSSSGGLTSSYNEQFF
-	TRBV20-1	TRBJ1-2	CSARDTGQGSGYTF
-	TRBV28	TRBJ2-3	CASILGQYPSTDTQYF
many	TRBV10-3	TRBJ1-5	CAIRDSTGNQPQHF
-	TRBV18	TRBJ2-3	CASSPQAGGLGDTQYF
-	TRBV4-3	TRBJ1-4	CASSQVRGDATNEKLFF
-	TRBV9	TRBJ2-7	CASTLGGLAGDEQYF
once	TRBV24-1	TRBJ2-3	CATSDPGPEAQYF
-	TRBV29-1	TRBJ1-2	CSVEDMAQGDGYTF
few	TRBV18	TRBJ2-7	CASSPLGFSDGIEQYF
few	TRBV20-1	TRBJ2-1	CSARAQRAVEQFF
-	TRBV29-1	TRBJ2-7	CSVGGLALYEQYF
few	TRBV5-1	TRBJ1-1	CASSLRRTTLNTEAFF
few	TRBV6-2/TRBV6-3	TRBJ1-1	CASRRDMNTEAFF
-	TRBV2	TRBJ2-7	CASSDTGTGYEQYF
-	TRBV9	TRBJ2-1	CASSPLLQYNEQFF
few	TRBV27	TRBJ2-1	CASIDTGNEQFF
many	TRBV7-9	TRBJ2-1	CASSLELAGVGEQFF
-	TRBV12-3/TRBV12-4	TRBJ1-5	CASSASNQSQHF
few	TRBV7-9	TRBJ2-4	CASSSGADTLGYF
few	TRBV18	TRBJ2-1	CASSLNQGRADEQFF
few	TRBV7-3	TRBJ2-3	CASSITGTSTDTQYF
few	TRBV12-3/TRBV12-4	TRBJ2-3	CASSLLSSDTQYF
few	TRBV24-1	TRBJ1-4	CATSDLTTGGRSNEKLFF
-	TRBV10-3	TRBJ1-2	CAINQGMAYGYTF
few	TRBV6-5	TRBJ2-7	CASSCSSNSYGYEQYF
-	TRBV18	TRBJ2-5	CASSNTQTGRGTQYF
-	TRBV20-1	TRBJ1-1	CSAQEGGGHTEAFF
few	TRBV20-1	TRBJ2-2	CSASDGGAGGELFF
many	TRBV7-2	TRBJ2-7	CASSSPGPHYEQYF
-	TRBV6-5	TRBJ1-1	CASSYIGGRRNTEAFF
-	TRBV12-3/TRBV12-4	TRBJ2-5	CASRGQGVYNEQYF
few	TRBV20-1	TRBJ1-1	CSARDSRGYGAFF
many	TRBV20-1	TRBJ2-1	CSAARTRNHEQFF
-	TRBV9	TRBJ2-3	CASLPGGPTDTQYF
few	TRBV28	TRBJ1-1	CASRWGGRNTEAFF
few	TRBV20-1	TRBJ1-5	CSARGPTTSNQPQHF
many	TRBV24-1	TRBJ2-3	CATSVGQGADTQYF
-	TRBV15	TRBJ2-1	CATSRVRLANGTEQFF
many	TRBV7-2	TRBJ2-4	CASSLAPTSPANIQYF
many	TRBV29-1	TRBJ2-5	CSVDGQAGEETQYF
few	TRBV14	TRBJ1-2	CASSQQSGVYGYTF
many	TRBV12-3/TRBV12-4	TRBJ2-2	CASSPRTGGTGELFF
few	TRBV5-5	TRBJ1-1	CASYGRGRNTEAFF
few	TRBV4-1	TRBJ1-4	CASSQAGTGEKLFF
few	TRBV11-2	TRBJ2-1	CASSLDLVFSDEQFF
-	TRBV7-9	TRBJ1-1	CASSPSGRTNTEAFF
few	TRBV6-4	TRBJ1-6	CASSSQGLYNSPLHF